These 20 T cell receptor beta chains were all obtained from the same sample, sequenced in a study of early T cells in non-severe SARS-CoV-2 infection. TCRdb reanalysed the 5' RACE reads using MiXCR and keeps one entry per CDR3 protein. This table has tens of thousands of distinct CDR3 sequences, more than 4% appearing once. Sequences were derived from whole blood, sampled at baseline. The source of these receptors is an adult who was a healthcare worker with PCR-confirmed SARS-CoV-2 infection or an uninfected control (not recorded which).

The chain carries TRBV2 and TRBJ2-5, with 10 bases that match TRBD2. CDR3 length: 15 residues. Germline V gene sequence: CDR1 SNHLY, CDR2 FYNNEI. The trim removed 6 bases at V and 1 base at J, leaving 5 bases unmatched. CDR3 amino acids: CASRFSGRAQETQYF. The CDR3 region has the DNA TGTGCCAGCAGGTTCAGCGGGAGGGCCCAAGAGACCCAGTACTTC.

Ten or more counts support this clonotype. This chain links TRBV6-5 with TRBJ1-4; 8 bases map to TRBD1. This CDR3 comprises 14 residues. V lost 2 bases to trimming and J lost 4 bases; unmatched junction nucleotides: 0. From germline, CDR1 is MNHEY and CDR2 SVGAGI. CDR3 nucleotide sequence: TGTGCCAGCAGTTACACAGGGGGTAATGAAAAACTGTTTTTT. Encoded protein: CASSYTGGNEKLFF.

In this sample, this clonotype turned up many times. The chain couples TRBV6-6 to TRBJ1-1; 8 bases are shared with TRBD1. The CDR3 runs to 13 residues. Germline-derived CDR1 and CDR2 are MNHNY and SVGAGI (reference sequence). V shed 6 bases, J shed 11 bases, and the junction held 11 bases outside the gene matches. The CDR3 coding sequence is TGTGCCAGCAGGCCTGGACAGGGAGGATTCGCTTTCTTT. Amino acid sequence: CASRPGQGGFAFF.

This clonotype was seen many times. The chain uses TRBV28 and TRBJ2-1; D is ambiguous. The germline V gene encodes CDR1 MDHEN and CDR2 SYDVKM. This CDR3 has 11 amino acids. V lost 7 bases to trimming and J lost 10 bases, with 11 bases between them. The CDR3 sequence is CASILLGEQFF. CDR3 coding DNA: TGTGCCAGCATACTCTTGGGGGAGCAGTTCTTC.

V is TRBV7-8 and J is TRBJ2-7; 11 nucleotides align to TRBD1. Germline assignment: CDR1 SGHVS and CDR2 FQNEAQ. The CDR3 is 15 residues long. Trimming cost V 5 bases and J 5 bases; bases outside gene matches: 8. The CDR3 reads CASSISGTGGHEQYF. CDR3 DNA sequence: TGTGCCAGCAGCATTTCCGGGACAGGGGGTCACGAGCAGTACTTC.

There are many counts of this clonotype. This chain joins TRBV9 and TRBJ1-2, with D perhaps matching TRBD1 (5 bases). V was trimmed by 3 bases and J by 2 bases, leaving 14 bases between them. The CDR3 extends over 15 amino acids. Looked up from germline, CDR1 is SGDLS and CDR2 is YYNGEE. CDR3 protein: CASSGLRDRNYGYTF. In DNA form, the CDR3 reads TGTGCCAGCAGCGGACTCCGGGACCGGAACTATGGCTACACCTTC. Filled out from reference TRBV9 and TRBJ1-2, the complete variable domain reads DSGVTQTPKHLITATGQRVTLRCSPRSGDLSVYWYQQSLDQGLQFLIQYYNGEERAKGNILERFSAQQFPDLHSELNLSSLELGDSALYFCASSGLRDRNYGYTFGSGTRLTVV.

This clonotype was recorded many times. The V gene is TRBV7-2, the J gene TRBJ2-5; D uncertain. This CDR3 comprises 14 residues. The V end was cut by 1 base, the J end by 12 bases, with 18 bases between. CDR1 and CDR2 (germline): SGHTA, FQGNSA. CDR3 region: CASSLGGDPHAEYF. In nucleotides, the CDR3 is TGTGCCAGCAGCTTAGGTGGTGACCCCCATGCGGAGTACTTC.

This clonotype occurred many times. The CDR3 nucleotides are TGTGCCAGCAGTACCGACAGCACTTATAATTCACCCCTCCACTTT. The encoded protein is CASSTDSTYNSPLHF. The chain recombines TRBV28 with TRBJ1-6; D possibly corresponds to TRBD1 (5 bases). Germline V gene data show CDR1 as MDHEN and CDR2 as SYDVKM. Trimming removed 5 bases at V and 4 bases at J, with 12 bases between. The CDR3 consists of 15 residues. The variable domain in full, completed from reference TRBV28 and TRBJ1-6, reads DVKVTQSSRYLVKRTGEKVFLECVQDMDHENMFWYRQDPGLGLRLIYFSYDVKMKEKGDIPEGYSVSREKKERFSLILESASTNQTSMYLCASSTDSTYNSPLHFGNGTRLTVT.

This clonotype was recorded at least ten times. The chain employs TRBV6-5 and TRBJ1-6, with D uncertain. The CDR3 totals 14 residues. Trimming took off 9 bases at V and 4 bases at J, with 13 bases between the two ends. Germline assignment: CDR1 MNHEY and CDR2 SVGAGI. The CDR3 DNA reads TGTGCCAGTTCGAGAAGTCCTTATAATTCACCCCTCCACTTT. Residues: CASSRSPYNSPLHF.

This clonotype was observed a few times. It may be a read error: a sequence one base away is much more abundant. The CDR3 DNA is TGTGCCAGCAGCCCGGGACTAGTGGGATACAATGAGCAGTTCTTC. Protein product: CASSPGLVGYNEQFF. The chain recombines TRBV11-3 with TRBJ2-1; 8 bases map to TRBD2. With 5 bases clipped from V and 4 bases from J, the junction kept 7 bases outside the gene matches. The CDR3 consists of 15 residues. Germline V gene lookup returns CDR1 SGHNT and CDR2 YENEEA.

In this sample, this clonotype turned up many times. The rearrangement links TRBV7-8 to TRBJ1-5; D is unresolved. Trimming took 1 base from V and 8 from J, leaving 15 bases between them. The CDR3 has 15 residues. The germline V gene encodes CDR1 SGHVS and CDR2 FQNEAQ. The CDR3 DNA is TGTGCCAGCAGCTTAGTCCCCGGAGGCGTTGAGCCCCAGCATTTT. This translates into CASSLVPGGVEPQHF.

This clonotype came up many times. This sequence joins TRBV27 and TRBJ2-7, with D possibly matching TRBD1 (5 bases). Between the trimmed V and J ends, which lost 4 bases and 1 base, there was a span of 11 bases. The CDR3 consists of 14 residues. Germline assignment: CDR1 MNHEY and CDR2 SMNVEV (reference sequence). The CDR3 here is CASSWTSGSYEQYF. Written as DNA, the CDR3 is TGTGCCAGCAGTTGGACATCTGGATCCTACGAGCAGTACTTC.

The chain employs TRBV7-9 and TRBJ2-1, with TRBD1 matching over 11 bases. V gave up 5 bases and J gave up 3 bases; unmatched junction bases: 9. Germline V gene lookup returns CDR1 SEHNR and CDR2 FQNEAQ (reference sequence). This CDR3 contains 17 residues. For the CDR3, the DNA is TGTGCCAGCAGCCCTAGAGGGACAGGGGGAAACTACAATGAGCAGTTCTTC. Translating it yields CASSPRGTGGNYNEQFF.

This clonotype was observed many times. The rearrangement links TRBV20-1 to TRBJ2-2, with TRBD2 matching over 10 bases. This CDR3 contains 14 residues. CDR1 and CDR2 (germline): DFQATT, SNEGSKA (reference sequence). J gave up 7 bases and V 5 bases, and 7 bases lay outside the gene matches. The CDR3 reads CSAPSSGRGGELFF. The DNA of the CDR3 is TGCAGTGCTCCTTCTAGCGGGAGAGGCGGGGAGCTGTTTTTT.

Ten or more counts support this clonotype. The rearrangement joins TRBV6-5 to TRBJ1-1; 10 bases align to TRBD1. This CDR3 comprises 15 residues. V was clipped by 6 bases and J by 5 bases; unmatched bases: 9. Germline V gene data show CDR1 as MNHEY and CDR2 as SVGAGI. In DNA form, the CDR3 reads TGTGCCAGCAGACATACCGGGACAGGGGAGACTGAAGCTTTCTTT. Residues: CASRHTGTGETEAFF.

The genes are TRBV5-1 and TRBJ1-1; possible D gene TRBD1, 6 bases. Trimming shortened V by 4 bases and J by 2 bases, and 15 bases separated the two germline ends. From germline, CDR1 is SGHRS and CDR2 YFSETQ. The CDR3 has 15 residues. CDR3 sequence reads: CASSAEDRLNTEAFF. The CDR3, as DNA: TGCGCCAGCAGCGCCGAGGACAGACTTAACACTGAAGCTTTCTTT.

This clonotype was observed a few times. The chain links TRBV7-9 to TRBJ2-2; a possible D gene is TRBD2 (5 bases). The V and J ends lost 9 bases and 3 bases respectively, with 20 bases between them. There are 16 residues in the CDR3. Germline lookup yields CDR1 SEHNR and CDR2 FQNEAQ (reference sequence). CDR3 bases: TGTGCCAGTCCCGGGCTAGCTGACCGATACACCGGGGAGCTGTTTTTT. Protein sequence: CASPGLADRYTGELFF.

The chain combines TRBV28 with TRBJ2-3; possibly TRBD2 for D (5 bases). Per the germline V gene, CDR1 is MDHEN and CDR2 is SYDVKM. V was trimmed by 5 bases and J by 4 bases, leaving 22 bases between them. The CDR3 contains 17 residues. The CDR3 loop reads CASSLGLELRTADTQYF. The CDR3 nucleotides read TGTGCCAGCAGTCTTGGACTCGAGTTGAGGACCGCAGATACGCAGTATTTT.

This clonotype was found many times. This rearrangement joins TRBV28 to TRBJ1-4, with D possibly being TRBD1 (6 bases). Deletions cut 3 bases from V and 7 bases from J, with 15 bases between. The CDR3 covers 15 residues. Germline values: CDR1 MDHEN, CDR2 SYDVKM. The CDR3 DNA reads TGTGCCAGCAGTTTGCCCCCTACAGGGAGTGAAAAACTGTTTTTT. Residues: CASSLPPTGSEKLFF.

This clonotype has a handful of counts. J is TRBJ2-1 and V is TRBV29-1, with 12 bases identical to TRBD2. From germline, CDR1 is SQVTM and CDR2 ANQGSEA. This CDR3 is built from 15 residues. V shed 3 bases and J 8 bases; nucleotides not matched to a gene: 8. In DNA form, the CDR3 reads TGCAGCGTTGACCCTAGCGGGAGGGCTGGGGATGAGCAGTTCTTC. It yields the protein CSVDPSGRAGDEQFF.